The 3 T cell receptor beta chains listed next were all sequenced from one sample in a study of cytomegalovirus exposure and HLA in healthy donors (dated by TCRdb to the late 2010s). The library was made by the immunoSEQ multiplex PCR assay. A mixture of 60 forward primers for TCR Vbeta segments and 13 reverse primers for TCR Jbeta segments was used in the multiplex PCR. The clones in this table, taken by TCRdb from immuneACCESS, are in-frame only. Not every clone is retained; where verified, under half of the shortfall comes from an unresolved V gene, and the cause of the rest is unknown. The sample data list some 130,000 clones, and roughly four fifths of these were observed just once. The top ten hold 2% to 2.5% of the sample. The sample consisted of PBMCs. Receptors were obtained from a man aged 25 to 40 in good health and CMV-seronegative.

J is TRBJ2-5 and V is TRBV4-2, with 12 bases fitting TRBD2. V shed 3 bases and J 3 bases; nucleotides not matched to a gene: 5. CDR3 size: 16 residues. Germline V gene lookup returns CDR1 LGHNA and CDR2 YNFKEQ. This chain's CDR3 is CASSQASGRDEETQYF. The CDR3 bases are TGTGCCAGCAGCCAGGCTAGCGGGAGGGATGAAGAGACCCAGTACTTC.

As DNA, the CDR3 is TGTGCCAGCAGTGAGGTAGGGGGCTCCTACGAGCAGTACTTC. This codes for CASSEVGGSYEQYF. The chain uses TRBV6-1 and TRBJ2-7; maybe TRBD1 (6 bases). This CDR3 contains 14 residues. From germline, CDR1 is MNHNS and CDR2 SASEGT. The germline V and J ends were trimmed by 3 bases and 0 bases, with 9 bases remaining between them.

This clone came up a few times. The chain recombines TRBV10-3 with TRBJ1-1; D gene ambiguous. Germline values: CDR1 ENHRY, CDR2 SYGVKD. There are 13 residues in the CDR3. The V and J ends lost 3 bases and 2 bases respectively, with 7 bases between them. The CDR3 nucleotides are TGTGCCATCAGTGACGAGGGTAACACTGAAGCTTTCTTT. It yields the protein CAISDEGNTEAFF.